The clone carrying this T cell receptor beta chain was seen repeatedly, ten times or more. Its antigen is unknown. The read ends 3 residues shy of where the CDR3 ends; the end is completed using the germline J gene. The germline V gene encodes CDR1 DFQATT and CDR2 SNEGSKA (reference sequence). The CDR3 runs 13 residues. With 4 bases clipped from V and 4 bases from J, the junction kept 6 bases outside the gene matches. This entry comes from a study of T cell clonality in common variable immunodeficiency. Of CVID subjects, about 16 were female and 29 male, mean age roughly 37. CVID subjects were neither ill nor on immunomodulatory or immunosuppressive medication at sampling. Assay: immunoSEQ multiplex PCR; the TCRdb copy retains only in-frame clones and omits some. The data show some 9,700 clones, none appearing only once, with roughly 4.3% held by the ten largest. Overall study results and limits: Common variable immunodeficiency TCR beta sequences reportedly had fewer deletions and N-nucleotide insertions. TCRbeta clonality was increased in CVID versus healthy controls. CVID subjects shared fewer TCRbeta clones than healthy controls did.

The sequence came from a human donor with common variable immunodeficiency. The V and J genes are TRBV20-1 and TRBJ1-2, with TRBD1 identical over 7 bases. The material sequenced was peripheral blood mononuclear cells. The CDR3 sequence is CSANRGEGYGYTF. The DNA read from the CDR3 is TGCAGTGCTAACAGGGGTGAGGGCTATGGC.